Sequencing of this T cell receptor (beta chain) was carried out in a study of blood T cell repertoires in COVID-19. About the study: Sites in the United States, Italy and Spain provided acute and convalescent COVID-19 samples.

Germline V lookup: CDR1 SGHRS, CDR2 YFSETQ. Trimming shortened V by 4 bases and J by 1 base, and 18 bases separated the two germline ends. The CDR3 extends over 16 amino acids. In the original processing: The assay estimated nucleated cells by amplifying reference gene primers. Repertoires were generated with immunoSEQ multiplex PCR, while TCRdb's copy carries only in-frame clones and drops some. V and J calls and clone size are given by that table; D and trimming were obtained from the DNA. The sample yields approximately 260,000 clones, 80% to 85% seen once. Which cohort a participant joined came from the clinical history participants gave. Two negative PCRs, clearance, or symptom resolution had been documented for recovered Cohort 3 donors.

The origin of this receptor is a man aged 45-60 years who had recovered from COVID-19. The V and J genes are TRBV5-1 and TRBJ2-7, with D possibly TRBD2 on 7 matching bases. What was sequenced was PBMCs or T cells enriched from blood (not recorded which). The CDR3, as DNA: TGCGCCAGCAGCGCCACCCCGGGGGGCCCTTCCTACGAGCAGTACTTC. This translates into CASSATPGGPSYEQYF. Variable domain in full (rest from reference TRBV5-1 and TRBJ2-7): KAGVTQTPRYLIKTRGQQVTLSCSPISGHRSVSWYQQTPGQGLQFLFEYFSETQRNKGNFPGRFSGRQFSNSRSEMNVSTLELGDSALYLCASSATPGGPSYEQYFGPGTRLTVT.